This T cell receptor (beta chain) was obtained from a study of CD8 T cells in ankylosing spondylitis. General study points: As reported, disease-linked clones showed significant enrichment in matched ankylosing spondylitis synovial fluid. Peripheral blood held disease-linked clones only at relatively low frequency, and these were CD8+.

About this clonotype: Its antigen is not identified.

Per germline, CDR1 SGDLS and CDR2 YYNGEE. The V and J ends lost 6 bases and 3 bases respectively, with 7 bases between them. CDR3 length: 13 residues. Quantitative molecular-barcoded 5'-RACE generated the TCR beta libraries. MiXCR, applied by TCRdb to the 5' RACE reads, yields one record per CDR3 protein. The data hold about 220,000 distinct CDR3 sequences, with 20% to 30% observed a single time. This receptor was taken from a male donor with ankylosing spondylitis or in good health (not recorded which). Sequencing was done on a sample of blood, either unsorted or a sorted T cell fraction (not recorded which). This chain joins TRBV9 and TRBJ2-6; D unclear. The CDR3 DNA reads TGTGCCAGCACTGCGGTTGGGGCCAACGTCCTGACTTTC. It translates to CASTAVGANVLTF.